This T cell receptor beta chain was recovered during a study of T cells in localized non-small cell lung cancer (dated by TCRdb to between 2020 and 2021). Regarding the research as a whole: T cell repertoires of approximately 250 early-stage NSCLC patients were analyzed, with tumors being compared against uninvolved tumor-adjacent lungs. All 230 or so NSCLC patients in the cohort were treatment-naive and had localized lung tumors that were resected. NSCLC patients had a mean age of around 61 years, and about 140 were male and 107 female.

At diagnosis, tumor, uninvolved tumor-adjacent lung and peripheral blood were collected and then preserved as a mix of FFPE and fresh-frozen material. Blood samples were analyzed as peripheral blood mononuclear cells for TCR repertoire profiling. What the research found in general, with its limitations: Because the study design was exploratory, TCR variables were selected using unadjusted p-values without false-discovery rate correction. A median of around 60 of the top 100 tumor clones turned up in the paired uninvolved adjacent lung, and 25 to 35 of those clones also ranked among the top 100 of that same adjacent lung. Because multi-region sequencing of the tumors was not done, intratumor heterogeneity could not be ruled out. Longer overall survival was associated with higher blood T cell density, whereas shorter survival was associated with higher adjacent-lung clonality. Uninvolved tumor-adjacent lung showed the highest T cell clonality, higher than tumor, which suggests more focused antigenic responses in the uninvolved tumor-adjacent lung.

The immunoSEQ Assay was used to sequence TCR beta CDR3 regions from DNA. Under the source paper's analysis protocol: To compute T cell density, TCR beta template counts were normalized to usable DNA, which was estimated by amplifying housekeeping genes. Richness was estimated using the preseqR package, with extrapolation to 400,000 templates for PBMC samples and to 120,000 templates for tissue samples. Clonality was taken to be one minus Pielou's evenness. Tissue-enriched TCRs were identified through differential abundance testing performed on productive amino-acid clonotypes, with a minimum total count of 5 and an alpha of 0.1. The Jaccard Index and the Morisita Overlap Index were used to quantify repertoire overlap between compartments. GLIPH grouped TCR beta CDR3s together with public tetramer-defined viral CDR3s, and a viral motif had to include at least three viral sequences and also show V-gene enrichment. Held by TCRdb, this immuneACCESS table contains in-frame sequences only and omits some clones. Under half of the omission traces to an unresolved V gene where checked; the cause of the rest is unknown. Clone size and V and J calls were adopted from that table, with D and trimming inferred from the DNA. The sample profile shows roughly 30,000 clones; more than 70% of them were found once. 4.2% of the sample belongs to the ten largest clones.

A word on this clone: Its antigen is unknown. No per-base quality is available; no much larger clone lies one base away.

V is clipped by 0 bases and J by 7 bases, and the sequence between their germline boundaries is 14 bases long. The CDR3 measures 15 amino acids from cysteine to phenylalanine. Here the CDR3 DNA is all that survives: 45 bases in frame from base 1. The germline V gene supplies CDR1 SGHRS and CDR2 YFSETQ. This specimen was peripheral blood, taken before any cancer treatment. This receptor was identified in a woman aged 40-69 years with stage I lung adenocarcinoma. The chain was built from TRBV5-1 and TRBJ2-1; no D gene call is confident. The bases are TGCGCCAGCAGCTTGGAAAGCCCGGTCGGGAATGAGCAGTTCTTC. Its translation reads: CASSLESPVGNEQFF.